This T cell receptor beta chain originates from a study of shared clonotypes between healthy human individuals. The method was immunoSEQ multiplex PCR; TCRdb's version includes in-frame clones alone and lacks a portion of them. The sample has roughly 1,100,000 clones, more than 65% seen once. Of note for this clone: The identical CDR3 is also encoded by other nucleotide sequences in the sample.

CDR3 length equals 15 residues. Germline-derived CDR1 and CDR2 are KGHSH and LQKENI. V lost 3 bases, J lost 3 bases, and 4 bases stayed unmatched. The sequence was obtained from a young man in good health. Sequencing was done on a sample of memory CD4+ T cells sorted from blood. The sample's subset: CD45RA-negative fraction. V gene TRBV18 combines with J gene TRBJ1-5; 8 bases are a match to TRBD1. The CDR3 DNA follows: TGTGCCAGCTCACCGCAGGGGGCCTCCAATCAGCCCCAGCATTTT. It specifies CASSPQGASNQPQHF.